This TCR beta chain was sequenced during a study of CD8+ T cells in alopecia areata. Study conclusions and caveats: Affected lesional scalp, above all in alopecia totalis/universalis, was more clonal than normal scalp.

A note on this clone: The target antigen is unknown.

Extracted RNA was reverse transcribed, and the resulting cDNA served as sequencing template. Sequencing used immunoSEQ multiplex PCR; TCRdb keeps in-frame clones, though not all of them. Here the sample spans some 110,000 clones, around 61% being singletons. CDR1 is SGHAT and CDR2 is FQNNGV in the germline V gene. There are 16 residues in the CDR3. Trimming stripped 6 bases from V and 6 bases from J, with 20 bases between. The sequencing input was CD4+ T cells sorted from blood. The TCR originated in a human donor in good health. The V call is TRBV11-2, the J call TRBJ2-2; D is perhaps TRBD1 (7 bases). CDR3 sequence: CASRPGQPGVPGELFF. In nucleotides, the CDR3 is TGTGCCAGCAGGCCGGGACAGCCGGGGGTGCCCGGGGAGCTGTTTTTT.